This T cell receptor beta chain was profiled in a study of shared clonotypes between healthy human individuals. V was clipped by 5 bases and J by 3 bases, with 12 bases between them. CDR3 length equals 14 residues. Germline CDR1 is SGHAT and CDR2 is FQNNGV. Using immunoSEQ multiplex PCR, the repertoire was profiled, and TCRdb retains in-frame clones only, with some absent. The sample has about 2,500,000 clones, just over 90% seen once. The sequence came from a man between 18 and 35 years old in good health. The sequenced sample was naive CD4+ T cells sorted from blood. This sample's subset: CD45RA+ positively selected. The rearrangement uses TRBV11-2 and TRBJ2-3; possible D gene TRBD2, 6 bases. CDR3 sequence (DNA): TGTGCCAGCAGCCCGACGACTAGTACAGATACGCAGTATTTT. It codes for CASSPTTSTDTQYF.